One T cell receptor (beta chain) is described in this entry. Its antigen is undetermined. Construction of the TCR beta libraries employed iRepertoire HTBI primers in conjunction with Arm-PCR of CDR3 regions. TCRdb re-called the multiplex PCR reads through MiXCR, storing one row per CDR3 protein. The repertoire has roughly 440,000 distinct CDR3 sequences, 16% of them found once; the top ten carry 23%. The CDR3 is 14 residues long. V shed 3 bases, J shed 7 bases, and the junction held 6 bases outside the gene matches. Per the germline V gene, CDR1 is KGHDR and CDR2 is SFDVKD. This record belongs to a study of regulatory T cells in long-lasting Graves disease. Overall study findings and caveats: Sampling was limited to peripheral blood rather than thyroid tissue.

As for time point: newly diagnosed GD, antithyroid drugs for less than 3 months. Scientists built the TCR library using RNA that was extracted from PBMCs. The same sample was also studied in work on T cells in Graves' hyperthyroidism and ophthalmopathy. From that report: It was uncontrolled infection, other autoimmune disease, pregnancy or lactation that excluded patients. Blood also held most thyroid clonotypes expanded beyond 0.001.

This specimen consisted of peripheral blood mononuclear cells (PBMCs), obtained at new diagnosis, from a patient treated with antithyroid drugs. The rearrangement uses TRBV24-1 and TRBJ1-2, with 8 positions matching TRBD1. This TCR derives from a woman between 18 and 29 years old with Graves disease. CDR3 amino acids: CATSDMQGARGYTF. In DNA form, the CDR3 reads TGTGCCACCAGTGATATGCAGGGGGCGCGTGGCTACACCTTC.